Here is one TCR beta chain with its context. Its antigen remains undetermined. Base-call qualities are not available, and no considerably larger clone is one nucleotide away. This sample was included in a study of blood T cell repertoires in COVID-19 (TCRdb year 2020). Context from the whole study: Samples from collaborators originated in the United States, Italy and Spain and spanned both the acute and convalescent phases of COVID-19. The prospective study material was composed of cDNA or gDNA derived from T cells, B-cell-depleted T cells, or PBMCs. The samples were drawn from the first 160 participants of the ongoing ImmuneRACE study and from 950 to 1,500 subjects provided by 6 global collaborators. Deeply sampled blood TCRbeta repertoires from subjects exposed to, actively infected with, or recovered from COVID-19 were included in the dataset. Nearly every sample came with metadata listing a de-identified subject ID, COVID-19 status, age in years and sex. The repertoires were made available in a free public database intended to serve as a resource for research on the immune response to SARS-CoV-2. HLA class I and class II types, where available, came from metadata supplied by the sample provider rather than from assay-based typing. Results the study describes overall, beyond this receptor: The quantity of clinical and demographic metadata differed by source and by participant and was supplied without curation.

TCRbeta CDR3 regions were amplified from genomic DNA using the immunoSEQ Assay, a bias-controlled multiplex PCR. For the original study's pipeline: The number of nucleated cells in each sample was estimated by amplification of reference gene primers within the assay. Sequence reads were collapsed and filtered to measure the absolute abundance of every unique TCRbeta CDR3 rearrangement. Productive Simpson clonality was computed per sample as the square root of Simpson's diversity index over productive rearrangements. In its TCRdb copy, this immuneACCESS table keeps in-frame sequences only and misses some clones. Where compared with another copy, unresolved V genes explain less than half of these, and the others have no known cause. V, J and clone size are those of that table, while D and trimming were read from the DNA. The table for this sample lists hundreds of thousands of clones; 65% to 85% of them were counted only once. Clones ranked in the top ten supply roughly 4.3% of the sample.

Participants in the prospective study were enrolled through a virtual design, were aged roughly 18 to 90 years, and lived in roughly 24 United States geographic areas. In the prospective study, cohorts were assigned on the basis of participant-reported clinical history obtained from a screening survey and a study questionnaire. In the prospective study, whole blood, serum and a nasopharyngeal or oropharyngeal swab were collected from each participant by mobile phlebotomists. Prospective study participants could optionally give additional blood draws and questionnaires over an approximately 2-month period. Before DNA extraction, blood samples from the prospective study were shipped at room temperature or frozen. At the junction V is shortened by 1 base and J by 4 bases; bases outside the gene matches: 6. Reading the germline V gene (reference sequence) gives CDR1 LNHNV and CDR2 YYDKDF. Its CDR3 holds 15 amino acids, cysteine through phenylalanine. CDR3 DNA is the only sequence kept; it has 45 bases, read in frame from the first base.

The TCR sequence derives from a man in his thirties or forties with acute COVID-19. The sequenced sample consisted of PBMCs or T cells enriched from blood (not recorded which). The rearrangement joined TRBV15 to TRBJ1-2, with 7 central nucleotides matching TRBD1. The nucleotides read TGTGCCACCAGCAGAGGGGCGACAGGGACCTATGGCTACACCTTC. This encodes CATSRGATGTYGYTF.